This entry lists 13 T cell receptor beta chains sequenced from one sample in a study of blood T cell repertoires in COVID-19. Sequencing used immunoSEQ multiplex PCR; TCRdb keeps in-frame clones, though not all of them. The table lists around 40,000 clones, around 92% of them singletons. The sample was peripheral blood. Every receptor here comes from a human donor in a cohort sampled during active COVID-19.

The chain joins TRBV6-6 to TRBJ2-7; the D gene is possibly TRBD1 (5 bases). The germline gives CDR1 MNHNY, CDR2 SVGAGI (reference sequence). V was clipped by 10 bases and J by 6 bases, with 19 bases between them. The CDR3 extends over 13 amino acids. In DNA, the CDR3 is TGTGCCACCCTTGCAGGGCGTCCCGGCGAGCAGTACTTC. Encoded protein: CATLAGRPGEQYF.

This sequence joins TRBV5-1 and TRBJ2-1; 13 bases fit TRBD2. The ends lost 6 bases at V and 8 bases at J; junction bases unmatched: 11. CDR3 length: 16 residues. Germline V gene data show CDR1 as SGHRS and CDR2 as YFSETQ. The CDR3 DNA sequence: TGCGCCAGCAACCCTGGCGGGACTAGCGGGGTGCATGAGCAGTTCTTC. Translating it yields CASNPGGTSGVHEQFF.

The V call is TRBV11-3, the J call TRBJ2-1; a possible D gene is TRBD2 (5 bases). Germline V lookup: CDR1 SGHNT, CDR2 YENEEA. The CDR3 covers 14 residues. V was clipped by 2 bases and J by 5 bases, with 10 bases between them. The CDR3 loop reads CASSLSGTDNEQFF. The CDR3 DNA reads TGTGCCAGCAGCTTAAGCGGAACAGACAATGAGCAGTTCTTC.

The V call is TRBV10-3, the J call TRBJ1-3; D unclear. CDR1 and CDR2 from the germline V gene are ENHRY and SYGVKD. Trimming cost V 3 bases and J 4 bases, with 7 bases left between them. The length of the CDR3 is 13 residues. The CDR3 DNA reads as TGTGCCATCAGTGATAGAAGAGGAAACACCATATATTTT. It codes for CAISDRRGNTIYF.

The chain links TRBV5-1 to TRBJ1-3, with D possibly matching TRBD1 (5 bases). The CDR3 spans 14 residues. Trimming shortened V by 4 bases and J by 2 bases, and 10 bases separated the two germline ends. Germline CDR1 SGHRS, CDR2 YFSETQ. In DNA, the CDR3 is TGCGCCAGCAGCCGCGGGACGGCTGGAAACACCATATATTTT. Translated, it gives CASSRGTAGNTIYF.

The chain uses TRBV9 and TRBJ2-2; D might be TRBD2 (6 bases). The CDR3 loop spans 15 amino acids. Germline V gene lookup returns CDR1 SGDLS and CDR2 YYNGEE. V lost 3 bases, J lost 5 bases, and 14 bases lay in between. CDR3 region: CASSATGRGTGELFF. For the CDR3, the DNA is TGTGCCAGCAGCGCCACCGGGCGGGGTACCGGGGAGCTGTTTTTT.

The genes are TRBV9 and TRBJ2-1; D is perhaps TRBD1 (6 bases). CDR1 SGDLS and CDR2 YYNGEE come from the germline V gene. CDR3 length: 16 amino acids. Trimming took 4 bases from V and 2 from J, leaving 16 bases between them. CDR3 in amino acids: CASSPTGSGTYNEQFF. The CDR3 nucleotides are TGTGCCAGCAGCCCCACAGGGTCGGGGACCTACAATGAGCAGTTCTTC. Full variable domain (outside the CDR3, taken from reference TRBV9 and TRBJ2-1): DSGVTQTPKHLITATGQRVTLRCSPRSGDLSVYWYQQSLDQGLQFLIQYYNGEERAKGNILERFSAQQFPDLHSELNLSSLELGDSALYFCASSPTGSGTYNEQFFGPGTRLTVL.

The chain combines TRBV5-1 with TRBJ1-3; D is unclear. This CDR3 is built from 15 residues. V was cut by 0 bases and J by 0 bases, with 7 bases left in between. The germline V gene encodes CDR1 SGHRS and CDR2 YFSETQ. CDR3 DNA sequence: TGCGCCAGCAGCTTGGCGGGTTTCTCTGGAAACACCATATATTTT. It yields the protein CASSLAGFSGNTIYF.

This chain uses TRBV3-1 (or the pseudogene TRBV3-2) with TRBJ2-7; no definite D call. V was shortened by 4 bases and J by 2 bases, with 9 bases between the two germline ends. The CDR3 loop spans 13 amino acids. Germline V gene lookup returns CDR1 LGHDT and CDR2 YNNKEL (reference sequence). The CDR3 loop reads CASSLYSAYEQYF. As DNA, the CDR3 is TGTGCCAGCAGCCTTTATTCCGCCTACGAGCAGTACTTC.

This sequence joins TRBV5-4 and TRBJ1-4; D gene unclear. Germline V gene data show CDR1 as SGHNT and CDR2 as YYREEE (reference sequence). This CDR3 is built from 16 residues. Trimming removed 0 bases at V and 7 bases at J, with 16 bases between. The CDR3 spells CASSLATGTRSEKLFF. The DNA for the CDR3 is TGTGCCAGCAGCTTGGCCACGGGAACGCGGAGTGAAAAACTGTTTTTT.

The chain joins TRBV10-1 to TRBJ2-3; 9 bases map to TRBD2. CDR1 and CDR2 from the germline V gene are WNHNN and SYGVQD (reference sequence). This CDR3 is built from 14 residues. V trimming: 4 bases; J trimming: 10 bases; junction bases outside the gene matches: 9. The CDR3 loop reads CASSGAGGPWAQYF. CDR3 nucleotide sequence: TGCGCCAGCAGTGGAGCGGGGGGCCCCTGGGCGCAGTATTTT.

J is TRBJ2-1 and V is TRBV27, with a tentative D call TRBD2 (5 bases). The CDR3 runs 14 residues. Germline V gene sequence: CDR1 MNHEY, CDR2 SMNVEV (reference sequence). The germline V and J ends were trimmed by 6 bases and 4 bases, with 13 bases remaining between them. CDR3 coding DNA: TGTGCCAGCAGCCCCCGAGGGTCTTACAATGAGCAGTTCTTC. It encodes CASSPRGSYNEQFF.

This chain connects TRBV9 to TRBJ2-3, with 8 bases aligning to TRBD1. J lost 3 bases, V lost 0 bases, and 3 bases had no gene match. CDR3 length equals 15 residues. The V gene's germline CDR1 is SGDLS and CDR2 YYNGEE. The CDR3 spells CASSVGDRGTDTQYF. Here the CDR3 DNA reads TGTGCCAGCAGCGTAGGCGACAGGGGAACAGATACGCAGTATTTT.